Sequencing of this T cell receptor beta chain was carried out in a study of response to subunit inactivated influenza vaccine. Worth noting for this clonotype: The antigen is unknown.

V lost 5 bases and J lost 2, with 11 bases in between. The CDR3 runs 14 residues. Looked up from germline, CDR1 is SEHNR and CDR2 is FQNEAQ (reference sequence). TCRdb re-derived calls from the RT-PCR reads in MiXCR, one entry per CDR3 protein. The profile shows about half a million distinct CDR3 sequences, 25% of them singletons. Study-level results: A suggestion made by the authors is that each seasonal influenza vaccination recruits few new T cells.

The sequence derives from a man aged 45 to 65 who received an inactivated influenza vaccine. The sample consisted of CD4+ T cells sorted from PBMCs, taken approximately 5 days after vaccination. The V call is TRBV7-9, the J call TRBJ2-3; a weak D match, TRBD2 (6 bases). The CDR3 DNA sequence: TGTGCCAGCAGCCGGGAGACCCTCACAGATACGCAGTATTTT. Amino acid sequence: CASSRETLTDTQYF. The whole variable domain, filled in from reference TRBV7-9 and TRBJ2-3, reads DTGVSQNPRHKITKRGQNVTFRCDPISEHNRLYWYRQTLGQGPEFLTYFQNEAQLEKSRLLSDRFSAERPKGSFSTLEIQRTEQGDSAMYLCASSRETLTDTQYFGPGTRLTVL.